The next 15 T cell receptor beta chains were all read from a single sample in a study of post-analysis software for immune sequencing data. Findings and limits, study-wide: Roughly 5 TRBV segments (TRBV5-6, TRBV5-1 and TRBV20-1 among them) occurred more frequently in patients than in controls.

Unique-molecular-identifier-tagged TCR beta cDNA libraries were used. TCRdb ran MiXCR on the PCR reads and lists one entry per CDR3 protein. The data show roughly 700,000 distinct CDR3 sequences, 25% to 30% seen once. No antigens are known for them. The sample taken for sequencing was blood. The receptors originated from a girl aged 5 to 17 with multiple sclerosis.

This clonotype was seen once. The V gene is TRBV20-1, the J gene TRBJ2-7; 9 nucleotides line up with TRBD1. CDR1 DFQATT and CDR2 SNEGSKA come from the germline V gene (reference sequence). The CDR3 runs 12 residues. Trimming cost V 5 bases and J 12 bases; bases outside gene matches: 11. CDR3 bases: TGCAGTGCTGAGGGGGGCGGGACAGGGCTGTACTTC. This encodes CSAEGGGTGLYF.

This chain links TRBV10-3 with TRBJ2-3; D perhaps matches TRBD1 (5 bases). The CDR3 runs 15 residues. Trimming stripped 0 bases from V and 4 bases from J, with 11 bases between. Germline V CDR1 and CDR2: ENHRY, SYGVKD. The CDR3, as DNA: TGTGCCATCAGTGAGTCTCGCCAGGGCTCAGATACGCAGTATTTT. It translates to CAISESRQGSDTQYF.

CDR3 DNA sequence: TGTGCCAGCAGTTTGGCAGAGGGCGAGCAGTACTTC. Translated, it gives CASSLAEGEQYF. The chain uses TRBV12-3 or TRBV12-4 and TRBJ2-5, with D tentatively TRBD2 (5 bases). Gene TRBJ2-7 matches the end of the DNA better, so the J call may be wrong. This CDR3 spans 12 amino acids.

Comments on this clonotype: Compared with germline, one end of the junction differs, possibly owing to a read error. The rearrangement links TRBV20-1 to TRBJ1-1; 7 bases map to TRBD1. This CDR3 has 15 residues. Germline CDR1 DFQATT, CDR2 SNEGSKA (reference sequence). The CDR3 is CSARRQGTSYTEAFF. DNA of the CDR3: TGCAGTGCTAGAAGACAGGGCACCTCGTACACCGAAGCTTTCTTT.

This chain uses TRBV28 with TRBJ2-5, with D hard to call. V was cut by 1 base and J by 4 bases, with 13 bases left in between. CDR3 size: 15 residues. Germline V gene data show CDR1 as MDHEN and CDR2 as SYDVKM. The CDR3 is CASSLLGPLVETQYF. The CDR3 DNA follows: TGTGCCAGCAGTTTATTAGGACCCCTTGTAGAGACCCAGTACTTC.

V usage is TRBV20-1 and J usage is TRBJ2-5; D unresolved. CDR1 and CDR2 (germline): DFQATT, SNEGSKA (reference sequence). This CDR3 region has 11 residues. The V end was cut by 0 bases, the J end by 11 bases, with 10 bases between. CDR3 coding DNA: TGCAGTGCTAGAGATGCCGATGAGCAGTACTTC. It encodes CSARDADEQYF.

The chain couples TRBV5-1 to TRBJ2-6; D possibly uses TRBD1 or TRBD2 (5 bases each). Trimming removed 4 bases at V and 8 bases at J, with 13 bases between. This CDR3 region has 14 residues. Germline CDR1 and CDR2: SGHRS and YFSETQ. The CDR3 here is CASSNTGTSNVLTF. CDR3 coding DNA: TGCGCCAGCAGCAATACCGGGACGTCCAACGTCCTGACTTTC.

This clonotype was recorded many times. V and J are TRBV7-9 and TRBJ2-1, with 11 positions matching TRBD2. CDR1 is SEHNR, CDR2 FQNEAQ, per germline (reference sequence). With V trimmed by 2 bases and J by 8 bases, 5 bases remained unmatched. This CDR3 region has 15 residues. CDR3 coding DNA: TGTGCCAGCAGCTTACTAACTAGCGGGAGTCATGAGCAGTTCTTC. This sequence encodes CASSLLTSGSHEQFF.

The V call is TRBV4-2, the J call TRBJ1-5; D gene unclear. In germline, CDR1 is LGHNA, CDR2 YNFKEQ. CDR3 size: 15 residues. The V gene lost 0 bases and the J gene lost 0 bases, with 6 bases spanning the gap. The CDR3 sequence: CASSQDNVSNQPQHF. The CDR3 bases are TGTGCCAGCAGCCAAGACAACGTTAGCAATCAGCCCCAGCATTTT.

Notes on this clonotype: Possible read error: a much larger clone is one base away. The chain recombines TRBV20-1 with TRBJ2-5; D call uncertain. The CDR3 runs to 16 residues. Germline values: CDR1 DFQATT, CDR2 SNEGSKA (reference sequence). V lost 5 bases, J lost 11 bases, and 30 bases lay in between. The CDR3 loop reads CSAEPWRNPTYNEQYF. The CDR3 DNA reads as TGCAGTGCTGAGCCATGGCGGAATCCAACCTACAATGAGCAGTACTTC.

V is TRBV19 and J is TRBJ2-1; either TRBD1 or TRBD2 may supply D (6 bases each). This CDR3 comprises 11 residues. Germline-derived CDR1 and CDR2 are LNHDA and SQIVND (reference sequence). The CDR3 sequence: CATRGGNEQFF. CDR3 nucleotide sequence: TGTGCTACCAGAGGGGGGAATGAGCAGTTCTTC.

J is TRBJ2-5 and V is TRBV5-1; 13 nucleotides align to TRBD2. CDR3 length: 17 amino acids. Germline CDR1 SGHRS, CDR2 YFSETQ. The trim removed 4 bases at V and 5 bases at J, leaving 11 bases unmatched. The CDR3 loop is CASSPGTSGTNRETQYF. The DNA for the CDR3 is TGCGCCAGCAGCCCCGGGACTAGCGGGACTAATCGGGAGACCCAGTACTTC.

This chain links TRBV12-3 or TRBV12-4 with TRBJ2-7; D unclear. The CDR3 is made up of 12 amino acids. Trimming removed 4 bases at V and 10 bases at J, with 14 bases between. The CDR3 sequence: CASSSGSSSQYF. The CDR3 DNA reads as TGTGCCAGCAGTTCGGGTTCGTCCAGCCAGTACTTC.

The table lists this clonotype with a few counts. The chain is built from TRBV11-2 and TRBJ2-7; 7 nucleotides line up with TRBD2. V dropped 3 bases and J dropped 3; count of bases not matched to a gene: 8. The CDR3 is 15 amino acids. Germline CDR1 SGHAT, CDR2 FQNNGV. The CDR3 is CASSFSGMPFYEQYF. The CDR3 DNA reads as TGTGCCAGCAGCTTCAGCGGGATGCCGTTCTACGAGCAGTACTTC.

This rearrangement joins TRBV7-2 to TRBJ2-7; D is uncertain. Trimming took 6 bases from V and 0 from J, leaving 12 bases between them. From germline, CDR1 is SGHTA and CDR2 FQGNSA. CDR3 length equals 14 residues. The CDR3 coding sequence is TGTGCCAGCAGTCGTCTTAGTACCTCCTACGAGCAGTACTTC. The encoded protein is CASSRLSTSYEQYF.